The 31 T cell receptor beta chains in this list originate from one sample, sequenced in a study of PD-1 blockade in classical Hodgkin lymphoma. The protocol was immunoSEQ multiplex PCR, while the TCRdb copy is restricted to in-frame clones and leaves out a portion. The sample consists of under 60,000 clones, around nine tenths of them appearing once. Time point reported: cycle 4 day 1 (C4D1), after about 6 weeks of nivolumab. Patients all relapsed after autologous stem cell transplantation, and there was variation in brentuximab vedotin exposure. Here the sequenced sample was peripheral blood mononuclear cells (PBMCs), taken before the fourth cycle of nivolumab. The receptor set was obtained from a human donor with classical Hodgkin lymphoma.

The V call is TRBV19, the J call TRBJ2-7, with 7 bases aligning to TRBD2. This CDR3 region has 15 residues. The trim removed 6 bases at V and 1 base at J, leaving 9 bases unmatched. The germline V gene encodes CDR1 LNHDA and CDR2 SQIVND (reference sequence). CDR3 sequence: CASSITPGLSYEQYF. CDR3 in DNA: TGTGCCAGTAGCATAACGCCGGGACTATCCTACGAGCAGTACTTC.

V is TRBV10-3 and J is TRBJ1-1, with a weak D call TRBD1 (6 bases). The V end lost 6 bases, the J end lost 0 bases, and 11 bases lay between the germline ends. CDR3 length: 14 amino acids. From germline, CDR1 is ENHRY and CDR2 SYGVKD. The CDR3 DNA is TGTGCCATCAGAACGACAGGAATGAACACTGAAGCTTTCTTT. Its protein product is CAIRTTGMNTEAFF.

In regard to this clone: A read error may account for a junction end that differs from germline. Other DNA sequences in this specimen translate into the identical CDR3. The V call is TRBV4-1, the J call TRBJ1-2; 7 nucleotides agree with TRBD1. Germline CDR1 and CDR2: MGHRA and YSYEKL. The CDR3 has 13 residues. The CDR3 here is CASSQIQGPGYTF. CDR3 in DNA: TGTGCCAGCAGCCAGATACAGGGGCCTGGCTACACCTTC.

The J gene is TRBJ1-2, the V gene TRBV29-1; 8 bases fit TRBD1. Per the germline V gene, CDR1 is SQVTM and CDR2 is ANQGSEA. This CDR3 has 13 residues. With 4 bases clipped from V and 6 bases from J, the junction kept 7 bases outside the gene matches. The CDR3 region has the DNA TGCAGCGTTGGCAGAGGACAGGGCGATGGCTACACCTTC. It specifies CSVGRGQGDGYTF.

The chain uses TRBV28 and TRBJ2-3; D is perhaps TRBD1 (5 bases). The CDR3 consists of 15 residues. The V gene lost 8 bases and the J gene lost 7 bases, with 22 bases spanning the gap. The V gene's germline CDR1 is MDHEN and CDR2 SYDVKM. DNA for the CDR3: TGTGCCAGCCTTACTCAGACCCAGGGCCCGAATACGCAGTATTTT. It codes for CASLTQTQGPNTQYF.

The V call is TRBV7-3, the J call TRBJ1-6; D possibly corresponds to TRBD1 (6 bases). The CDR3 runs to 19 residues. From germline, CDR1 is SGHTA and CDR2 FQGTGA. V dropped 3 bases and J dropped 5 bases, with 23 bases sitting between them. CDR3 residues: CASSLADWDYGTNNSPLHF. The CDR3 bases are TGTGCCAGCAGCTTGGCCGACTGGGACTACGGGACAAATAATTCACCCCTCCACTTT.

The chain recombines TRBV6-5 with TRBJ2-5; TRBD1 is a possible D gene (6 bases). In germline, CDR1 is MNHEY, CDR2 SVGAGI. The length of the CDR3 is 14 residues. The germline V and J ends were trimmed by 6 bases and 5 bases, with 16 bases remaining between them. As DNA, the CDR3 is TGTGCCAGCAGCCGTTTCAGGGGTGTGGAGACCCAGTACTTC. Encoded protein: CASSRFRGVETQYF.

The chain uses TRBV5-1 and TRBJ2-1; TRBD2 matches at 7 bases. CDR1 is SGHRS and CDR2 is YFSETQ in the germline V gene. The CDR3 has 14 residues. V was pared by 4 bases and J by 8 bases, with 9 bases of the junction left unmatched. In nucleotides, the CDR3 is TGCGCCAGCAGCGCTAGAACTAGCGTTCATGAGCAGTTCTTC. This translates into CASSARTSVHEQFF.

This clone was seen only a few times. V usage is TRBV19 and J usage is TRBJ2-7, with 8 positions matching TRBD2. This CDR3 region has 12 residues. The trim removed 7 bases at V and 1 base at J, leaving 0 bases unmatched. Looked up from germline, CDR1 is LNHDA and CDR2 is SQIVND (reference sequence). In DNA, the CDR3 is TGTGCCAGTACGGGGGGGTCCTACGAGCAGTACTTC. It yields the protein CASTGGSYEQYF.

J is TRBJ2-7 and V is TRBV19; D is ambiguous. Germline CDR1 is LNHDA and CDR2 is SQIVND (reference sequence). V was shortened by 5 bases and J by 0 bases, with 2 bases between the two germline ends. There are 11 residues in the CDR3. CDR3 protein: CASSVSYEQYF. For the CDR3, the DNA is TGTGCCAGTAGTGTCTCCTACGAGCAGTACTTC.

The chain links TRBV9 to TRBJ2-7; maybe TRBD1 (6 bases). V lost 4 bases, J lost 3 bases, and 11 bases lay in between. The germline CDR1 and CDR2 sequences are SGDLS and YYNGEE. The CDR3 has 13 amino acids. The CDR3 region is CASSSGQFYEQYF. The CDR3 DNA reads TGTGCCAGCAGCTCTGGACAGTTCTACGAGCAGTACTTC.

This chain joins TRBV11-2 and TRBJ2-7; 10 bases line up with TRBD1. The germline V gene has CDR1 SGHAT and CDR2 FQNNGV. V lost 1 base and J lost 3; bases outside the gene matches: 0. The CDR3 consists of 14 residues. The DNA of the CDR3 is TGTGCCAGCAGCTTAGGGACAGGGGGCTACGAGCAGTACTTC. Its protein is CASSLGTGGYEQYF.

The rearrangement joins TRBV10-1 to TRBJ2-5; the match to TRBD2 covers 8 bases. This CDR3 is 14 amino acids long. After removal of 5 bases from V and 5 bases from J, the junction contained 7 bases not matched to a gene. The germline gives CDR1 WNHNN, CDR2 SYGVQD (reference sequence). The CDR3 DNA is TGCGCCAGCAGTTCCAGCGGGAGAGGGGAGACCCAGTACTTC. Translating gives CASSSSGRGETQYF.

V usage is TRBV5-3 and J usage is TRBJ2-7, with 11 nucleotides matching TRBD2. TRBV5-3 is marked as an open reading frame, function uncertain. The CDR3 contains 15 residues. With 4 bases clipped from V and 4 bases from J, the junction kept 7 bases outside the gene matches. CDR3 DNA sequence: TGTGCCAGAAGCCCCGGGACTAGCGGACTATACGAGCAGTACTTC. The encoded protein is CARSPGTSGLYEQYF.

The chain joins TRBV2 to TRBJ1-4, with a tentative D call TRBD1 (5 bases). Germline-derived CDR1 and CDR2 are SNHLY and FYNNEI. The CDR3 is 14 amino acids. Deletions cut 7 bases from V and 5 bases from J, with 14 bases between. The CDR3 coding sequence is TGTGCCAGCAATCGTGCTGGGGGGAATGAAAAACTGTTTTTT. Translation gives CASNRAGGNEKLFF.

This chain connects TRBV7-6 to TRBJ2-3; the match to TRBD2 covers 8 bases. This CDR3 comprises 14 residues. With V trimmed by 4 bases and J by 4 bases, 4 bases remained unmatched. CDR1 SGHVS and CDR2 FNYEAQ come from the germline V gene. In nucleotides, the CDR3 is TGTGCCAGCAGCTCCGGACTAGCCGCAGATACGCAGTATTTT. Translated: CASSSGLAADTQYF.

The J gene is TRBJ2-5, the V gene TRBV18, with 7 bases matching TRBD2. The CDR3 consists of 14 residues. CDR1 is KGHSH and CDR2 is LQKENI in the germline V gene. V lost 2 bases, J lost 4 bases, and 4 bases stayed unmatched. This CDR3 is CASSPVGGTETQYF. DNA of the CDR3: TGTGCCAGCTCACCAGTGGGAGGGACAGAGACCCAGTACTTC.

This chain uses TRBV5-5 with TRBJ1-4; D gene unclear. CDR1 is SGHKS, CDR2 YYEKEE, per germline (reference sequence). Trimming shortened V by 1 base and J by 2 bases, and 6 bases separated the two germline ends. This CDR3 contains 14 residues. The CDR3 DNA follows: TGTGCCAGCAGCTTGAGCGGGACTAATGAAAAACTGTTTTTT. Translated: CASSLSGTNEKLFF.

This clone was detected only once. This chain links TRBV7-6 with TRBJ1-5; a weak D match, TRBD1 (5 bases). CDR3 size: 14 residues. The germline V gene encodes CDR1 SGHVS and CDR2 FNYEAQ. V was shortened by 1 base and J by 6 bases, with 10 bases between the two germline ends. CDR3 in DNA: TGTGCCAGCAGCTTAGAGGTAGGGGCTCAGCCCCAGCATTTT. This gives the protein CASSLEVGAQPQHF. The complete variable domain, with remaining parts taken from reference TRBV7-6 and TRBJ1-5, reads GAGVSQSPRYKVTKRGQDVALRCDPISGHVSLYWYRQALGQGPEFLTYFNYEAQQDKSGLPNDRFSAERPEGSISTLTIQRTEQRDSAMYRCASSLEVGAQPQHFGDGTRLSIL.

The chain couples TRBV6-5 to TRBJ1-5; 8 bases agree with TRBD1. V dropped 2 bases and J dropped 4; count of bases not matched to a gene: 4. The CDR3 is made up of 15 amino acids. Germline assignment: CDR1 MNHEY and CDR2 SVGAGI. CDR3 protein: CASSYGTGPNQPQHF. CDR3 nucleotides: TGTGCCAGCAGTTACGGGACAGGACCTAATCAGCCCCAGCATTTT.

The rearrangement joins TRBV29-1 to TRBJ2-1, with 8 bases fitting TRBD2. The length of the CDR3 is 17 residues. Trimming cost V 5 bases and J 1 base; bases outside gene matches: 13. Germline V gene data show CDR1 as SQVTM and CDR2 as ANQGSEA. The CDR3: CSVRRRASGLSYNEQFF. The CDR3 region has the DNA TGCAGCGTTCGCAGGAGGGCTAGCGGGCTGTCCTACAATGAGCAGTTCTTC.

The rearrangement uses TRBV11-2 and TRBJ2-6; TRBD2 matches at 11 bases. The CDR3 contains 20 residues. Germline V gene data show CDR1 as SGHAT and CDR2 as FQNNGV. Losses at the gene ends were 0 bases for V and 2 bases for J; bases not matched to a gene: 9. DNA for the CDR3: TGTGCCAGCAGCTTAGATGGGTTAGCGGGGGGGCTCCCTGGGGCCAACGTCCTGACTTTC. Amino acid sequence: CASSLDGLAGGLPGANVLTF.

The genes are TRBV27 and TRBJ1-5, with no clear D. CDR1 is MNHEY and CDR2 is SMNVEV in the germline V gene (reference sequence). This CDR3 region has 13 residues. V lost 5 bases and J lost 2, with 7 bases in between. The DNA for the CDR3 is TGTGCCAGCAGTCCCGACGGCAATCAGCCCCAGCATTTT. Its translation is CASSPDGNQPQHF.

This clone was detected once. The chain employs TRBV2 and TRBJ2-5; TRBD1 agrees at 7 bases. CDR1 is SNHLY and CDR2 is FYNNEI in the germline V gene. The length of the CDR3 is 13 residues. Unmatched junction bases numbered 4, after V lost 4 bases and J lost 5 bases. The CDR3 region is CASSGQGLETQYF. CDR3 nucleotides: TGTGCCAGCAGTGGACAGGGATTGGAGACCCAGTACTTC. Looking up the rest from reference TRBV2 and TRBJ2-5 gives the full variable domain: EPEVTQTPSHQVTQMGQEVILRCVPISNHLYFYWYRQILGQKVEFLVSFYNNEISEKSEIFDDQFSVERPDGSNFTLKIRSTKLEDSAMYFCASSGQGLETQYFGPGTRLLVL.

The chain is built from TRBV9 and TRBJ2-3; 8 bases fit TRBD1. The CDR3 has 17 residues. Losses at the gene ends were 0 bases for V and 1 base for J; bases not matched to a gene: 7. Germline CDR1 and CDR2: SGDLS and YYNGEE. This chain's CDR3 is CASSVEQGARGTDTQYF. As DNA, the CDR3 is TGTGCCAGCAGCGTAGAGCAGGGGGCGCGCGGCACAGATACGCAGTATTTT.

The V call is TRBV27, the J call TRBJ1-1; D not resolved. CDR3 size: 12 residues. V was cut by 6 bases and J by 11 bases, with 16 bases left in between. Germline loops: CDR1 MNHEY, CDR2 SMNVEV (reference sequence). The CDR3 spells CASRRFGERAFF. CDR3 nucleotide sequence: TGTGCCAGCAGAAGGTTCGGCGAAAGGGCTTTCTTT.

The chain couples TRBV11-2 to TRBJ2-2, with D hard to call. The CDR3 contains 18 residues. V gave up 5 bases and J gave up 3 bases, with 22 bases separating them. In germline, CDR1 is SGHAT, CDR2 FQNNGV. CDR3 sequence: CASSPSNPRRWDTGELFF. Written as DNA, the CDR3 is TGTGCCAGCAGCCCCTCCAACCCTAGACGCTGGGACACCGGGGAGCTGTTTTTT.

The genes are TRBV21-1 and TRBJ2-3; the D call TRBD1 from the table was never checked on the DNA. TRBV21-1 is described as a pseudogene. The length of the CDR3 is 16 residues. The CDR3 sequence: CASSKVDRRRTDTQYF. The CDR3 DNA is TGTGCCAGCAGCAAAGTGGACAGGAGGAGGACAGATACGCAGTATTTT.

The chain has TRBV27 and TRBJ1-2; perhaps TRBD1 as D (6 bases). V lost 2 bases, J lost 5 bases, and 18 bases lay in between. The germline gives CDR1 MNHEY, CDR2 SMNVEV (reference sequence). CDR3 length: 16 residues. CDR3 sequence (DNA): TGTGCCAGCAGTTTACTTTCGGCAGGGGTTTGGTATGGCTACACCTTC. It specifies CASSLLSAGVWYGYTF.

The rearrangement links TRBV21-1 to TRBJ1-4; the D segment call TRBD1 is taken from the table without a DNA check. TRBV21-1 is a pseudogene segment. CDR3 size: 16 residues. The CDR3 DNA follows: TGTGCCAGCAGCATACCAGAGACAGACGCTAATGAAAAACTGTTTTTT. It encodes CASSIPETDANEKLFF.

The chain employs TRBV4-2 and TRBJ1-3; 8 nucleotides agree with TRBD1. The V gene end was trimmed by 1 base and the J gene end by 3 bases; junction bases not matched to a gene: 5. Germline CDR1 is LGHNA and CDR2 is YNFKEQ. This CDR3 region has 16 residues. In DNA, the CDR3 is TGTGCCAGCAGCCAAGGGGCGGACAGGGTTGGAAACACCATATATTTT. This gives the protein CASSQGADRVGNTIYF.